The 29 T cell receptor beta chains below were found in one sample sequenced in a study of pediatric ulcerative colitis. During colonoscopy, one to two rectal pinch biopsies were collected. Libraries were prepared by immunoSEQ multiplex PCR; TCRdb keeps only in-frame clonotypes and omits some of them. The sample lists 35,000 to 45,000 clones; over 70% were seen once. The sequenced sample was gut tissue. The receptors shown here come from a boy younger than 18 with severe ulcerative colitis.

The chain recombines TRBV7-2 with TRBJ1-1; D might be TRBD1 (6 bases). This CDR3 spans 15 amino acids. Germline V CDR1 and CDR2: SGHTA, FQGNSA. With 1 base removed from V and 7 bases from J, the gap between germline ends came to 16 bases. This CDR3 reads CASSLGLGRGVEAFF. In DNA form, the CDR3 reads TGTGCCAGCAGCTTAGGACTCGGCAGGGGCGTTGAAGCTTTCTTT.

This CDR3 is CASRPGDTEAFF. The CDR3 DNA follows: TGTGCCAGCAGGCCGGGGGACACTGAAGCTTTCTTT. The chain uses TRBV11-2 and TRBJ1-1; perhaps TRBD1 as D (5 bases). Germline-derived CDR1 and CDR2 are SGHAT and FQNNGV. The CDR3 extends over 12 amino acids. Trimming removed 6 bases from V and 3 bases from J, with 8 bases in between.

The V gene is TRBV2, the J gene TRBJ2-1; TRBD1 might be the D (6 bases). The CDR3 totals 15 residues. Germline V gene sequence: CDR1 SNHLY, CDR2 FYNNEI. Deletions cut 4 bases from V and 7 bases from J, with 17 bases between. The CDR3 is CASSGGQGTRNEQFF. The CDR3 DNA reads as TGTGCCAGCAGTGGGGGGCAGGGGACCAGGAATGAGCAGTTCTTC.

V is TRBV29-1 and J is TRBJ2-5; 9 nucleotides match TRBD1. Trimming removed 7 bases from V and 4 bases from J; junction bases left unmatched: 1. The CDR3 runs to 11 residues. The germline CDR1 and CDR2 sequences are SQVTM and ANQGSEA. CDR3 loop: CSADRGETQYF. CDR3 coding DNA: TGCAGCGCGGACAGGGGAGAGACCCAGTACTTC.

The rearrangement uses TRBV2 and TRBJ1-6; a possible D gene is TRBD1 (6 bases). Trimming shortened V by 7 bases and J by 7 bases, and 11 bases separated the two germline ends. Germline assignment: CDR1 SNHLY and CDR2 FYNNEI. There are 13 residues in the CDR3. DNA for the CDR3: TGTGCCAGCACCGGACAGCAGAATTCACCCCTCCACTTT. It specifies CASTGQQNSPLHF.

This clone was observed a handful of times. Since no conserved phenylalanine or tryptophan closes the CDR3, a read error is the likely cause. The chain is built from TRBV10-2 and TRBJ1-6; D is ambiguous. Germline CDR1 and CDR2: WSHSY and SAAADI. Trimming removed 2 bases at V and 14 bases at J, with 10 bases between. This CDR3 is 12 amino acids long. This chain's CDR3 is CASSERGQSLHL. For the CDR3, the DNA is TGCGCCAGCAGTGAGCGCGGTCAGTCCCTCCACCTT.

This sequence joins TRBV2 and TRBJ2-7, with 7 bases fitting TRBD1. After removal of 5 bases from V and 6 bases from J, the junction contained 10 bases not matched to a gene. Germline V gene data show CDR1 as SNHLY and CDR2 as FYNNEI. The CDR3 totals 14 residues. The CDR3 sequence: CASSIRPTGVEQYF. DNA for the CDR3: TGTGCCAGCAGTATCAGACCTACAGGGGTCGAGCAGTACTTC.

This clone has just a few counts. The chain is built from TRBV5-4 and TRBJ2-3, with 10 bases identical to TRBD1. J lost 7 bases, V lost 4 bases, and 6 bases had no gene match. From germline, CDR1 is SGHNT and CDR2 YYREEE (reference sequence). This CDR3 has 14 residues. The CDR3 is CASSIRDRGHTQYF. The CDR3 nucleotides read TGTGCCAGCAGCATCCGGGACAGGGGACATACGCAGTATTTT.

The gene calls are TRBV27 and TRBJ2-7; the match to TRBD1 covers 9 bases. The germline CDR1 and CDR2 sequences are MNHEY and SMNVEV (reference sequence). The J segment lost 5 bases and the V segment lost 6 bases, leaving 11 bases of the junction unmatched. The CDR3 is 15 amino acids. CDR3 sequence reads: CASSPMGDRDNEQYF. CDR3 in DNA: TGTGCCAGCAGCCCTATGGGGGACAGGGATAACGAGCAGTACTTC.

The CDR3 DNA reads TGTGCCAGCAGAGGGACAACCCGAATCACCTACGAGCAGTACTTC. Translating it yields CASRGTTRITYEQYF. The chain uses TRBV28 and TRBJ2-7; perhaps TRBD1 as D (6 bases). Trimming pared 6 bases from V and 2 bases from J, leaving 17 bases between. Germline V lookup: CDR1 MDHEN, CDR2 SYDVKM. This CDR3 has 15 residues.

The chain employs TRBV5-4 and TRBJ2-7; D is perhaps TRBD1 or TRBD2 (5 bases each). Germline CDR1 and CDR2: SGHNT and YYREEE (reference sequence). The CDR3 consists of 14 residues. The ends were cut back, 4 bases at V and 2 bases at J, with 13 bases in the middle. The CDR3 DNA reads TGTGCCAGCAGCCGGGGACCAGGCGCCTACGAGCAGTACTTC. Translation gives CASSRGPGAYEQYF.

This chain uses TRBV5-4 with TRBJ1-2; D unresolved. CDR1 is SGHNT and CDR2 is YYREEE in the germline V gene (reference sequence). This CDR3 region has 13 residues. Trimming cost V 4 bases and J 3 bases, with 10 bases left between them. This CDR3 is CASSDGTDYGYTF. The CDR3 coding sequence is TGTGCCAGCAGCGATGGTACGGACTATGGCTACACCTTC.

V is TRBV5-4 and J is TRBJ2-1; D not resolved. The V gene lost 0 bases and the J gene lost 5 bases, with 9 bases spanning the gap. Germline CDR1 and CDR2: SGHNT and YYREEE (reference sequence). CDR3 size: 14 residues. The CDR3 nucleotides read TGTGCCAGCAGCTTGGTGGGCAGGAACAATGAGCAGTTCTTC. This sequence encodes CASSLVGRNNEQFF.

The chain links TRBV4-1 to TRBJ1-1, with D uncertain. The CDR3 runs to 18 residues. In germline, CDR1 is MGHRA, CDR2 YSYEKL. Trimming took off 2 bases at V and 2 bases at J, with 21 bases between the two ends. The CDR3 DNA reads TGCGCCAGCAGCCAACACCCGCAGGAAACGGTTATCAACACTGAAGCTTTCTTT. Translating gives CASSQHPQETVINTEAFF.

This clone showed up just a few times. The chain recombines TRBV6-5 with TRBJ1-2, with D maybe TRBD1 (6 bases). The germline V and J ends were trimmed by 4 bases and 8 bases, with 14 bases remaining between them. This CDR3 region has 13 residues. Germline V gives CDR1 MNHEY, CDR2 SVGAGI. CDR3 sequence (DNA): TGTGCCAGCAGTTTCTCCGCCGGGGGCGGCTACACCTTC. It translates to CASSFSAGGGYTF.

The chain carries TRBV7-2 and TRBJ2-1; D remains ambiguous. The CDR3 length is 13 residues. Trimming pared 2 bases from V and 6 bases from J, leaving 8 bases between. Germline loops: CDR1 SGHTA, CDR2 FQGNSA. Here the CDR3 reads CASSLRESNEQFF. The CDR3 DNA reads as TGTGCCAGCAGCTTACGCGAGTCCAATGAGCAGTTCTTC.

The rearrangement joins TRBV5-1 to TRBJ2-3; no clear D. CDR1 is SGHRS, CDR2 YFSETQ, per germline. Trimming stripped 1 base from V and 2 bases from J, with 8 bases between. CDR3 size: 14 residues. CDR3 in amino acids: CASSLSGTTDTQYF. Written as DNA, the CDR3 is TGCGCCAGCAGCTTGTCCGGAACCACAGATACGCAGTATTTT.

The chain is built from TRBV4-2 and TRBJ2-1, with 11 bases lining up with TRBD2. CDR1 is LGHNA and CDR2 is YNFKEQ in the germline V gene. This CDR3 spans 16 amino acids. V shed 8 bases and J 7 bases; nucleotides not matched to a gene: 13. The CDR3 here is CASGLLAGGPRNEQFF. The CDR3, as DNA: TGTGCCAGCGGACTTTTAGCGGGGGGGCCGAGGAATGAGCAGTTCTTC.

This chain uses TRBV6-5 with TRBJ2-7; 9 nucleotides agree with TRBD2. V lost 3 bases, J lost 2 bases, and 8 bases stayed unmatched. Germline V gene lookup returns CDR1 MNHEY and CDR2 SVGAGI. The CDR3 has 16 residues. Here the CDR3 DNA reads TGTGCCAGCAGTTATTGGGAGACTAGCGGACCCTACGAGCAGTACTTC. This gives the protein CASSYWETSGPYEQYF.

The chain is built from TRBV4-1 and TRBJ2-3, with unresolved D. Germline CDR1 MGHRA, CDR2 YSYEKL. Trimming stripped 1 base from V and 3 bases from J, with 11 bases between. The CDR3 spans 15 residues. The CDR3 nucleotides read TGCGCCAGCAGCCAAGGCTTTGGATTTACAGATACGCAGTATTTT. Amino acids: CASSQGFGFTDTQYF.

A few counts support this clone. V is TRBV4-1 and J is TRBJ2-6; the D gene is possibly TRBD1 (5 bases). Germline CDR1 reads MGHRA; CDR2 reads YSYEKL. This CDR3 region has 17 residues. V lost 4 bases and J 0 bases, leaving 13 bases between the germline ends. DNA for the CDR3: TGCGCCAGCAGCCCCCTGTTAGGGGACTCTGGGGCCAACGTCCTGACTTTC. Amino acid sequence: CASSPLLGDSGANVLTF.

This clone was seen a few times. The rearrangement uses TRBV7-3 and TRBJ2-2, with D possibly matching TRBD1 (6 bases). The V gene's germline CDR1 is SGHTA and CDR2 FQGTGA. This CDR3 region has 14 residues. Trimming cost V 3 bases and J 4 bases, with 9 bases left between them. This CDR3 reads CASSFRGSTGELFF. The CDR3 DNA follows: TGTGCCAGCAGCTTCAGGGGTAGCACCGGGGAGCTGTTTTTT.

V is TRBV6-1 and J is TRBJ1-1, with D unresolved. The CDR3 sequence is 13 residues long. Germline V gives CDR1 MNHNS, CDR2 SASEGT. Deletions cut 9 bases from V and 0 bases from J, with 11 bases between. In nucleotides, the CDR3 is TGTGCCAGTTGTGGTCAGGTGAACACTGAAGCTTTCTTT. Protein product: CASCGQVNTEAFF.

CDR3 nucleotides: TGTGCAAGCCGCACCCACGAGCAGTACTTC. The encoded protein is CASRTHEQYF. This rearrangement joins TRBV12-2 to TRBJ2-7. TRBV12-2 is a recognized pseudogene. The CDR3 sequence is 10 residues long.

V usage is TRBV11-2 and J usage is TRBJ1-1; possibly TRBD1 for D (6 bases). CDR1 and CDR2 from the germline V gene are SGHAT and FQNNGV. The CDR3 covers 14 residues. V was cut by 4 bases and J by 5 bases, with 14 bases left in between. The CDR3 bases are TGTGCCAGCAGCTACCTGACAGACAGGACTGAAGCTTTCTTT. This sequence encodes CASSYLTDRTEAFF.

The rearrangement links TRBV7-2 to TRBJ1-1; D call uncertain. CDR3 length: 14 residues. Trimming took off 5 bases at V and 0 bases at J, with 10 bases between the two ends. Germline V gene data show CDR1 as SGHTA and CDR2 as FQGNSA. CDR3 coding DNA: TGTGCCAGCAGCCTAACGACGGTGAACACTGAAGCTTTCTTT. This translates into CASSLTTVNTEAFF.

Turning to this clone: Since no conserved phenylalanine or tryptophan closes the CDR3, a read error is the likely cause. The CDR3 is CASSAGGGWGNSPLHL. The CDR3 DNA follows: TGTGCCAGCAGTGCCGGCGGGGGCTGGGGGAATTCACCCCTCCACCTT. This rearrangement joins TRBV6-1 to TRBJ1-6, with D possibly being TRBD1 (6 bases). CDR3 length: 16 amino acids. Germline CDR1 and CDR2: MNHNS and SASEGT. Trimming shortened V by 4 bases and J by 7 bases, and 17 bases separated the two germline ends.

CDR3 in DNA: TGTGCCAGCAGTGAACTTCCTGGCAGGGCGAACACCGGGGAGCTGTTTTTT. Translated, it gives CASSELPGRANTGELFF. The chain links TRBV6-1 to TRBJ2-2; D may be TRBD1 (5 bases). V was clipped by 2 bases and J by 0 bases, with 13 bases between them. Germline V CDR1 and CDR2: MNHNS, SASEGT. The CDR3 length is 17 residues.

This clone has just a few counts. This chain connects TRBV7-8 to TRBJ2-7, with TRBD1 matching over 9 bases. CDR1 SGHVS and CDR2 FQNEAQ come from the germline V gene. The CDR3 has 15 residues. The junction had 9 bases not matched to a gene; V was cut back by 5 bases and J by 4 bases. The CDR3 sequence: CASSLPGQGLYEQYF. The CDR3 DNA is TGTGCCAGCAGCCTGCCGGGACAGGGCCTATACGAGCAGTACTTC.